Sequencing of this TCR beta chain was carried out in a study of CD8+ T cells in alopecia areata. Study outcomes and limitations: Many expanded lesional clones remained in scalp and blood on tofacitinib. Association of baseline CD8+ expansion with response is uncertain owing to one nonresponder.

Described treatment: oral pan-JAK inhibitor, 5-10 mg twice daily. A FACSAria was used to sort CD4+ and CD8+ T cells. These cells came from PBMCs. The V segment lost 3 bases and the J segment 4 bases; nucleotides outside the gene matches: 4. This CDR3 spans 14 amino acids. The V gene's germline CDR1 is SGHTA and CDR2 FQGNSA. Reverse transcribed after extraction, RNA yielded cDNA as the sequencing template. Using immunoSEQ multiplex PCR, the repertoire was profiled, and TCRdb retains in-frame clones only, with some absent. The table records under 350,000 clones, 58% of them present only once. In this sample, this clone turned up once. Its specificity is not known.

The sequencing here drew on CD4+ T cells sorted from blood, taken at week 24, from a patient treated with tofacitinib. The genes are TRBV7-2 and TRBJ1-1; TRBD1 matches at 8 bases. The source of this sequence is a human donor with alopecia areata. CDR3 region: CASSLDRDVTEAFF. The CDR3 DNA is TGTGCCAGCAGCTTGGACAGGGATGTCACTGAAGCTTTCTTT.